The clone carrying this T cell receptor beta chain was seen a few times. As originally analysed: Amplification with reference gene primers provided the estimates of nucleated cell counts. Profiled with immunoSEQ multiplex PCR; TCRdb holds only in-frame clones, not every one. The V and J calls and clone size were taken over from that table, and D and trimming were inferred from the DNA. The top ten clones hold 4% to 6% of a sample with about 250,000 clones, 82% of them seen once. CDR3 length: 15 amino acids. V was pared by 1 base and J by 4 bases, with 13 bases between. This record belongs to a study of blood T cell repertoires in COVID-19. Across the whole study: There were acute and convalescent COVID-19 samples, and they came from the United States, Italy and Spain. Sources were T cells, B-cell-depleted T cells, or PBMCs; the material itself was cDNA or gDNA.

The receptor's source is an elderly woman with active or convalescent COVID-19. Sequencing was done on a sample of peripheral blood. This chain links TRBV23-1 with TRBJ1-2; a weak D match, TRBD1 (5 bases). TRBV23-1 is noted as an ORF with a role that remains uncertain. The DNA for the CDR3 is TGCGCCAGCAGTCAATTGGCCGCAGGGTTCTATGGCTACACCTTC. Encoded protein: CASSQLAAGFYGYTF.